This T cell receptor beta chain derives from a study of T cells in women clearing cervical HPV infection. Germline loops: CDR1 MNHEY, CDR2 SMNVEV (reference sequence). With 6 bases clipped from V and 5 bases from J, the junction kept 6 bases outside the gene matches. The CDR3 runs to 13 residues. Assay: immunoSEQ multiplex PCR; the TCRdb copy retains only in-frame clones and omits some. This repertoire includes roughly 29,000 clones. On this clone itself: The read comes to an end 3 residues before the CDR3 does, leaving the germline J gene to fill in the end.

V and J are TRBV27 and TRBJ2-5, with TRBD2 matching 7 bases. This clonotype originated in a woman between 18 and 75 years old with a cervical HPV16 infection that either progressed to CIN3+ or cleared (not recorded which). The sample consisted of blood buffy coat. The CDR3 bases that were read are TGTGCCAGCAGGCTAACTAGCGTGGAGACC. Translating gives CASRLTSVET. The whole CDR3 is CASRLTSVETQYF.